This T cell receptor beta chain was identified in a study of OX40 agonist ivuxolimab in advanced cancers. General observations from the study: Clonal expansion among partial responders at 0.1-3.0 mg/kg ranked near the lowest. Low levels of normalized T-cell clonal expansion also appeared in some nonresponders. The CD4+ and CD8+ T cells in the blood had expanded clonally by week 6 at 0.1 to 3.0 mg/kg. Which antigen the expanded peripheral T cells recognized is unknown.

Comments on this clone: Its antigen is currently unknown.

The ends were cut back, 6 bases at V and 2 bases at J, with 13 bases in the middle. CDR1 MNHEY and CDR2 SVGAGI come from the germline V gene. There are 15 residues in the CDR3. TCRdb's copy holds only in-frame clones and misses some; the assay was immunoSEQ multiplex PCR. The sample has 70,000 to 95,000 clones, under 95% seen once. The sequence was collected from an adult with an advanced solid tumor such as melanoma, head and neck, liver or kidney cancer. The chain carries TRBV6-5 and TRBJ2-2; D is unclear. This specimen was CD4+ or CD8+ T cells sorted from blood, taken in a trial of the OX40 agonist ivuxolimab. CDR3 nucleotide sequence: TGTGCCAGCAGCATCTACCCCCCAAACACCGGGGAGCTGTTTTTT. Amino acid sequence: CASSIYPPNTGELFF.